The source of this TCR beta chain is a study of T cells in Graves' hyperthyroidism and ophthalmopathy (dated by TCRdb to the late 2010s). Broadly, across the study: Peripheral blood was sampled at the time of initial diagnosis, prior to any treatment. To identify distinguishing TCR V-J signatures, a discovery cohort of some 100 patients was used, comprising 40 to 45 with Graves' ophthalmopathy and 55 to 65 with stable Graves' hyperthyroidism. In about six Graves' hyperthyroidism patients, the study also compared T-cell repertoires from thyroid tissue with T-cell repertoires from blood. The paper describes TCR Vbeta CDR3 sequencing of more than 120 peripheral blood samples, made up of about 41 ophthalmopathy patients, 70 to 75 hyperthyroidism patients and around 17 progressor patients. Prospective prediction of ophthalmopathy was tested in an independent validation cohort consisting of 18 to 20 hyperthyroidism patients and some 16 patients who later progressed to ophthalmopathy. After blood sampling, hyperthyroidism patients were treated with methimazole at a starting dose of 30 mg daily, and ophthalmopathy patients were treated with high-dose intravenous methylprednisolone. The approximately 98 discovery patients were randomly divided into training and test sets at a 7:3 ratio. Broad study findings and their caveats: Most expanded thyroid clonotypes (frequency above 0.001) were also detected in blood, suggesting blood repertoires may reflect thyroid immune responses. In validation, progression to ophthalmopathy was predicted by the model with 65% to 71% sensitivity and 72.22% specificity, a median of 6.5 months before onset. Ophthalmopathy was separated from stable hyperthyroidism by a 13 V-J signature model, with over 85% sensitivity and 81% to 83% specificity obtained in cross-validation and 80%/75% obtained in testing. No statistical method was used to fix the sample size in advance, and group allocation was not hidden from the investigators.

Stable Graves' hyperthyroidism was defined as no progression to ophthalmopathy during 18 months of follow-up. Hyperthyroidism patients were newly diagnosed, with disease duration under 2 months, and aged 18 to 65 years. Any patient with an uncontrolled infection, another autoimmune disease, pregnancy or lactation was excluded. Clinical symptoms, serum thyroxine and TRAb, thyroid ultrasound, and orbital computed tomography formed the basis for the diagnoses. PBMCs were separated from 10 ml of fresh peripheral blood using Ficoll-Paque density gradient centrifugation. Total RNA was extracted using Trizol reagent, and RNA quality was assessed on an Agilent 2100 Bioanalyzer. From a lookup of the germline V gene (reference sequence), CDR1 and CDR2 are LNHDA and SQIVND. Measured from the cysteine to the phenylalanine, the CDR3 is 15 residues long. The retained sequence is limited to the CDR3, 45 bases, with the frame set at the first base.

The TCR beta CDR3 regions were amplified from RNA transcripts. The first round of RT-PCR for the TCR CDR3 was performed with the HTBI primer set and the Qiagen OneStep RT-PCR kit. A second multiplex PCR round built the libraries, followed by size selection and purification. Libraries were sequenced paired-end with 100 bp reads on an Illumina HiSeq2000. Per the original workflow: SOAPnuke was used to process the raw data, throwing out any read that contained adapters or uncalled bases, had a mean Phred below 15, or lacked an exact constant-primer or identifier match. High-quality paired reads were merged using COPE v1.2.5, and each unique nucleotide sequence was defined as a clonotype. MiTCR v1.1 was used to align clonotypes to the IMGT TRBV, TRBD and TRBJ reference segments. Analysis was restricted to V-J combinations with a frequency above 0.0001, which covered roughly 99% of repertoires. A TCS score was defined as the ratio between F50 (clonal expansion) and ExV (chaos), using BLOSUM62-based TCRdist between CDR3 peptides within each V-J. Welch's t-statistics and random forest reduced around 520 V-J features to 13, which were used in a naive Bayes classifier (R e1071). TCRdb handled the public reads itself, with Q25 trimming in fastp and clone calling in MiXCR, and kept productive beta chains. Every CDR3 protein is listed once, alongside the most common genes and DNA of its rows. The V and J calls were not made by the authors but by TCRdb's processing. Counted in this sample were more than 300,000 distinct CDR3 sequences; roughly 14% of them appeared once. The top ten hold roughly 11% of the sample.

With regard to this clonotype: The clone's antigen remains unknown. No qualities accompany the bases; no much larger clone lies one base away.

The chain links TRBV19 with TRBJ2-1; 9 central nucleotides agree with TRBD2. TRBJ2-7 explains the end of the DNA better; the J call may be wrong. Sequenced: blood. The sequence was collected from a woman aged 60-70 years with Graves' hyperthyroidism. CDR3 sequence: CASSLASGIYNEQYF. The sequenced DNA: TGTGCCAGTAGCTTGGCTAGCGGGATATACAATGAGCAGTACTTC.